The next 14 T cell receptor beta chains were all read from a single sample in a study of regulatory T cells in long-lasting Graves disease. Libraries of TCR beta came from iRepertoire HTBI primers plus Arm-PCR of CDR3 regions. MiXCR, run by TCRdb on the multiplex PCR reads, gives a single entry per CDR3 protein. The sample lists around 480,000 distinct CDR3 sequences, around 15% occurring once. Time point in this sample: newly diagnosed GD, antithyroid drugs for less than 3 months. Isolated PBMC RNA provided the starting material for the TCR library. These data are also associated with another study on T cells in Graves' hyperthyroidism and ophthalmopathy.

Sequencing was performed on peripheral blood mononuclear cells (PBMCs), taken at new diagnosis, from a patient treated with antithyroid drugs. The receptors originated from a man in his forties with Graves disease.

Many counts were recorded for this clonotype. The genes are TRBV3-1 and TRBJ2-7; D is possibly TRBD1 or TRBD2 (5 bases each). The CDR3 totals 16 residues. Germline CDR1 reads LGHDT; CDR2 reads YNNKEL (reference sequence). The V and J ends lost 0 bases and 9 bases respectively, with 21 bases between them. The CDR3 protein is CASSQDLSGSGRGQYF. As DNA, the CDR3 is TGTGCCAGCAGCCAAGATCTTTCCGGGTCGGGACGTGGGCAGTACTTC.

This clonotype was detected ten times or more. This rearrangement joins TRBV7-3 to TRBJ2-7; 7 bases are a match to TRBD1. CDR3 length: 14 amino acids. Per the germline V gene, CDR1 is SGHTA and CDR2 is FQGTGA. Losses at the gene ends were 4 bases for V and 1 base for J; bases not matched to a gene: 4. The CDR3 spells CASSSDRVSYEQYF. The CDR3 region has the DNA TGTGCCAGCAGCTCCGACAGGGTATCCTACGAGCAGTACTTC.

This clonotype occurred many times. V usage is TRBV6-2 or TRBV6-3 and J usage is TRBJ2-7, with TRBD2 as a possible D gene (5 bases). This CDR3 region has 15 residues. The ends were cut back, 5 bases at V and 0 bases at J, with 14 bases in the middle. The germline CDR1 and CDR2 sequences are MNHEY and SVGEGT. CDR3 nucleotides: TGTGCCAGCAGTGGAAGAGGGTCGCACTCCTACGAGCAGTACTTC. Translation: CASSGRGSHSYEQYF.

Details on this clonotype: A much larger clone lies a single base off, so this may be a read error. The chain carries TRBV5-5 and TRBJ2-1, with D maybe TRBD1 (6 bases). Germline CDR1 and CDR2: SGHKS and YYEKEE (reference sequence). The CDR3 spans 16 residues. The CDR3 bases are TGTGCCAGCAGCTTCTCAGGGGCCGCAACCTACAATGAGCGGTTCTTC. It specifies CASSFSGAATYNERFF.

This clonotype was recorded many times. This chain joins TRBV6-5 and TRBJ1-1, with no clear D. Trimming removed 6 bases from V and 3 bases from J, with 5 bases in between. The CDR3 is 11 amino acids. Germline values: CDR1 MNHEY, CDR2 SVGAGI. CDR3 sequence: CASRYDTEAFF. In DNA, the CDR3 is TGTGCCAGCAGGTACGACACTGAAGCTTTCTTT.

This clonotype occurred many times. The CDR3 loop reads CASSLQGVETQYF. CDR3 DNA sequence: TGTGCCAGCAGCTTACAGGGCGTGGAGACCCAGTACTTC. This rearrangement joins TRBV13 to TRBJ2-5, with D perhaps matching TRBD1 (5 bases). Germline V gene sequence: CDR1 PRHDT, CDR2 FYEKMQ (reference sequence). Trimming pared 2 bases from V and 5 bases from J, leaving 9 bases between. CDR3 length: 13 residues.

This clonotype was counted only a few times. This CDR3 is CSVMGQTYEQYF. CDR3 sequence (DNA): TGCAGCGTTATGGGACAGACCTACGAGCAGTACTTC. The chain carries TRBV29-1 and TRBJ2-7; 7 bases align to TRBD1. The CDR3 is 12 amino acids. V shed 5 bases and J 2 bases; nucleotides not matched to a gene: 3. Germline CDR1 is SQVTM and CDR2 is ANQGSEA.

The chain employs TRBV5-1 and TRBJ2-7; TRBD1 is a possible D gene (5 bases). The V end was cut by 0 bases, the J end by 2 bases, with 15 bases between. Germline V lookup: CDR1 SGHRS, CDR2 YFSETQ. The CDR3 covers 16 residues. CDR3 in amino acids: CASSLASNRNTYEQYF. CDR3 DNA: TGCGCCAGCAGCTTGGCTAGTAACAGGAACACCTACGAGCAGTACTTC.

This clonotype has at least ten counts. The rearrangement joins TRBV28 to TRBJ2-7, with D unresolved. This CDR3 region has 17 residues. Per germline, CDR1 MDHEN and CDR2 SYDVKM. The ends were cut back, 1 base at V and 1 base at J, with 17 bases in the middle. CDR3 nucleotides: TGTGCCAGCAGTTTATCCCCAGCCAGACCAACTTCCTACGAGCAGTACTTC. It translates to CASSLSPARPTSYEQYF.

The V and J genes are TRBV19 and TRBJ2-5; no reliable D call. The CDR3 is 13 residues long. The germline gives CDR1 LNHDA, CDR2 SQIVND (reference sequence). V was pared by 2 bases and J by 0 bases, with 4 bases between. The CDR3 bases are TGTGCCAGTAGTATAATGTACCAAGAGACCCAGTACTTC. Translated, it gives CASSIMYQETQYF.

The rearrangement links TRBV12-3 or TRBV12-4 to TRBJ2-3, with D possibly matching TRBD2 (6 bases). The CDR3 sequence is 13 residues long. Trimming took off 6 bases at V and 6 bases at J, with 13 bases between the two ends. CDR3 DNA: TGTGCCAGCAGACTCGCGGGATCGGATACGCAGTATTTT. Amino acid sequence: CASRLAGSDTQYF.

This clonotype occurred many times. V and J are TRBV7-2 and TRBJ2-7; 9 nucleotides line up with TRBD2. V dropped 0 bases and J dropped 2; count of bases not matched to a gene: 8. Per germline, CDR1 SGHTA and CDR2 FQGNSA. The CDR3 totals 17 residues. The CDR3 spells CASSLAHFSGGAYEQYF. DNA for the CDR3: TGTGCCAGCAGCTTAGCGCACTTTAGCGGGGGCGCCTACGAGCAGTACTTC.

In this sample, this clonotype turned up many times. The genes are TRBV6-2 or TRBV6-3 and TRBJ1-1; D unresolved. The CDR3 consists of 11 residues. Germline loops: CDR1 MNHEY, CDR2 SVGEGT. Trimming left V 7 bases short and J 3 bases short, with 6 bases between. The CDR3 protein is CASTDYTEAFF. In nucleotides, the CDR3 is TGTGCCAGCACAGATTACACTGAAGCTTTCTTT.

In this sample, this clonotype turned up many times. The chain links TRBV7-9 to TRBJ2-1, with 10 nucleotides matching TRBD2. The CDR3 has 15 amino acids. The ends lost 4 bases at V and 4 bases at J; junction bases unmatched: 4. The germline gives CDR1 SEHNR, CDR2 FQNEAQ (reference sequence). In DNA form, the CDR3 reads TGTGCCAGCAGCTCTAGCGGGAGAAGGTACAATGAGCAGTTCTTC. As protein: CASSSSGRRYNEQFF.